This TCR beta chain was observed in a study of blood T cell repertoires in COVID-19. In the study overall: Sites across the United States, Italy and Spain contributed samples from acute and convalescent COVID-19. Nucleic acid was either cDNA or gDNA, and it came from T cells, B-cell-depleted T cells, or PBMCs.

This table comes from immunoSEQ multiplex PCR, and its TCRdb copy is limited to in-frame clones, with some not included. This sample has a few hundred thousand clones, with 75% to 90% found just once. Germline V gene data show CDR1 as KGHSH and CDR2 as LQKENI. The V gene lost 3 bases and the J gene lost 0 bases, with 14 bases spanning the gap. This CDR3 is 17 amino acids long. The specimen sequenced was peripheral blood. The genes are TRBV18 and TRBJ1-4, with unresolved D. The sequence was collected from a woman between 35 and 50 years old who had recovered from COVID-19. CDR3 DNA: TGTGCCAGCTCACCTACACGGTTAGCCGCAACTAATGAAAAACTGTTTTTT. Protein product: CASSPTRLAATNEKLFF.